The sequence of this T cell receptor (beta chain) was determined in a study of CD8 T cells in ankylosing spondylitis. Broader study findings: Disease-linked clones were reportedly significantly enriched in matched ankylosing spondylitis synovial fluid. Disease-linked clones displayed a CD8+ phenotype and appeared relatively rarely in peripheral blood.

Turning to this clonotype: Its antigen is undetermined.

In TCRdb, the 5' RACE reads were re-called with MiXCR into one record per CDR3 protein. The repertoire consists of 200,000 to 300,000 distinct CDR3 sequences, with over 7% occurring once and the leading ten covering around 4.9%. The CDR3 spans 13 residues. Trimming left V 0 bases short and J 1 base short, with 6 bases between. CDR1 and CDR2 from the germline V gene are GTSNPN and SVGIG (reference sequence). This clonotype originated in a female donor with ankylosing spondylitis or in good health (not recorded which). The rearrangement joins TRBV30 to TRBJ1-1; D ambiguous. Sequenced sample: blood, either unsorted or a sorted T cell fraction (not recorded which). DNA for the CDR3: TGTGCCTGGAGTGTACTTGCGAACACTGAAGCTTTCTTT. As protein: CAWSVLANTEAFF.